Sequencing of this TCR beta chain was carried out in a study of early T cells in non-severe SARS-CoV-2 infection. In the study overall: The authors sequenced bulk RNA from unsorted whole blood, leaving chains unpaired. Study observations and caveats: VDJdb matching, biased toward anti-spike CD8 responses, missed private and CD4 specificities.

There are many counts of this clonotype. Its antigen is still unknown. Relative to the germline gene, one junction end is altered; a read error may explain this. This CDR3 has 13 amino acids. Germline lookup yields CDR1 DFQATT and CDR2 SNEGSKA (reference sequence). Researchers attached unique molecular identifiers to individual cDNA molecules. TCRdb re-called the 5' RACE reads through MiXCR, storing one row per CDR3 protein. The table includes about 60,000 distinct CDR3 sequences, 5.6% detected once. Sequencing was performed on whole blood. The gene calls are TRBV20-1 and TRBJ1-2; 7 bases map to TRBD1. The receptor comes from an adult who was a healthcare worker with PCR-confirmed SARS-CoV-2 infection or an uninfected control (not recorded which). In DNA form, the CDR3 reads TGCAGTGCAAACAACAGGGGTGACTACGGCTACACCTTC. It yields the protein CSANNRGDYGYTF.